This T cell receptor (beta chain) was captured in a study of shared clonotypes between healthy human individuals. The data were produced by immunoSEQ multiplex PCR, yet TCRdb's version contains in-frame clones alone and is incomplete. This sample yields over 950,000 clones, of which 70% to 85% are seen a single time; 0.89% belongs to the top ten. The CDR3 length is 15 residues. J was trimmed by 6 bases and V by 4 bases; bases with no gene match: 9. Germline V gives CDR1 MNHEY, CDR2 SMNVEV (reference sequence). This sequence joins TRBV27 and TRBJ1-1; 9 bases align to TRBD1. The receptor was derived from a man younger than 35 in good health. Some clones in this sample may be carry-over from other donors' samples. The source material was memory CD4+ T cells from PBMCs. Noted subset: CD45RA-negative fraction. The CDR3 region has the DNA TGTGCCAGCAGTTCTACAGGGGGCAAGGTCGCTGAAGCTTTCTTT. Amino acids: CASSSTGGKVAEAFF.